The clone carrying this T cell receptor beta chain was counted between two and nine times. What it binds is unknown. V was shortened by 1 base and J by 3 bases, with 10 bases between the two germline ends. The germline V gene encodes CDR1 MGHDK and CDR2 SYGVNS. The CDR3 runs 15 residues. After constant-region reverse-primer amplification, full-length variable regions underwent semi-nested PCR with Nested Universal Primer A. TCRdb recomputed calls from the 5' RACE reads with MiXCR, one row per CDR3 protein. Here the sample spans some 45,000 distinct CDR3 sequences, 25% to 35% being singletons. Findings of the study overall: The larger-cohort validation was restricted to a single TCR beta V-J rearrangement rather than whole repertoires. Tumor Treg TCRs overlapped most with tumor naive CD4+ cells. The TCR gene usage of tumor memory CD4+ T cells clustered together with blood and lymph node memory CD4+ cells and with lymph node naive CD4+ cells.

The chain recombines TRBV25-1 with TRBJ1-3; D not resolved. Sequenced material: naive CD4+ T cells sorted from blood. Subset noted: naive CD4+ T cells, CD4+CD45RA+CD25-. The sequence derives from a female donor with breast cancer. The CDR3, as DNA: TGTGCCAGCAGTGAATTCCCACCGGATGGAAACACCATATATTTT. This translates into CASSEFPPDGNTIYF.